Below, 4 T cell receptor beta chains from the same sample are listed, as sequenced in a study of beta chain features in type 1 diabetes. The authors reverse transcribed all of the isolated RNA, so sequencing captured expressed TCRB transcripts. Profiling relied on immunoSEQ multiplex PCR, and the TCRdb table lists in-frame clones only, not all of them. The data contain just over 600,000 clones, 15% to 19% of them singletons. Sample: naive CD4+ T cells from blood. Receptors originate from a man aged 18-30 years in good health.

The V call is TRBV18, the J call TRBJ2-7; 14 bases agree with TRBD2. The junction had 5 bases not matched to a gene; V was cut back by 3 bases and J by 4 bases. From germline, CDR1 is KGHSH and CDR2 LQKENI. The CDR3 has 16 amino acids. The CDR3 nucleotides are TGTGCCAGCTCACCGCCGGGACTAGCGGGGGAGTACGAGCAGTACTTC. This translates into CASSPPGLAGEYEQYF.

In its sample, this clone was seen a few times. The J gene is TRBJ2-1, the V gene TRBV7-6; D not resolved. The CDR3 sequence is 14 residues long. CDR1 SGHVS and CDR2 FNYEAQ come from the germline V gene. V lost 5 bases to trimming and J lost 6 bases, with 14 bases between them. As DNA, the CDR3 is TGTGCCAGCAGCCGCAGTTGGTCTAGCAATGAGCAGTTCTTC. Amino acids: CASSRSWSSNEQFF.

The chain recombines TRBV28 with TRBJ2-7; D perhaps matches TRBD2 (5 bases). Germline V gives CDR1 MDHEN, CDR2 SYDVKM. Deletions cut 3 bases from V and 7 bases from J, with 10 bases between. CDR3 length: 12 amino acids. The CDR3 sequence: CASSLIRGEQYF. CDR3 coding DNA: TGTGCCAGCAGTTTGATCAGAGGGGAGCAGTACTTC.

This clone showed up just once. This chain uses TRBV6-4 with TRBJ2-3; D ambiguous. The CDR3 spans 13 residues. The germline gives CDR1 MRHNA, CDR2 SNTAGT. Trimming took 4 bases from V and 6 from J, leaving 11 bases between them. The CDR3 DNA reads TGTGCCAGCAGTGGAGGTCTAGTGGATACGCAGTATTTT. It codes for CASSGGLVDTQYF.